This T cell receptor (beta chain) was observed in a study of human T cells and chemical hapten exposure (dated by TCRdb to the early 2020s). With respect to the entire study: For sensitization, 2% DPC in acetone was applied to an approximately 2 cm by approximately 2 cm area of upper inner arm skin. Patients additionally received weekly therapeutic DPC doses to the scalp throughout the approximately 24-week study period. Blood was sampled from patients pre-sensitization (week 0) and at 2, 6 and about 24 weeks after DPC sensitization. Most of the patients in the cohort were female, and the cohort covered alopecia areata with under or over 50% scalp involvement, alopecia totalis and alopecia universalis. Blood for TCR sequencing was provided by twenty-nine alopecia patients at one to four time points (pre-sensitization, 2, 6 and 24 weeks). Peripheral blood TCR repertoire changes were tracked in vivo in alopecia patients during primary and secondary sensitization to the hapten diphenylcyclopropenone (DPC). Patch testing on the upper back used Finn chambers containing 0.01% DPC, with scoring done after 6 days according to International Contact Dermatitis Research Group standards. Libraries were pooled for sequencing, and variation in per-sample TCR yields was attributed mainly to small differences in library volumes within the pool.

What the study reported, not specific to this receptor: DPC sensitization did not change the number of TCRs with a frequency above 1 in 1000, and there was no evidence of changes in global repertoire structure. The number of PT1 expanded TCRs positively correlated with patch test score, significant at thresholds 8, 16 and 32 but not 4. After repeated subsampling, changes were observed in the strength of the expansion versus patch-test correlation and in the threshold at which the correlation became significant. Compared with pre-sensitization or healthy control sets, expanded TCRs formed significantly more large CDR3 similarity clusters, which is consistent with antigen-driven responses. Because all patients had alopecia, a presumed autoimmune disease, the immune response of the patients might differ from that of healthy individuals.

The table lists this clonotype with many counts. Its antigen specificity is not known. Qualities for individual bases were not recorded, and no much larger clone is one base off. Per the publication, the time point label means: patch test 2, 6 weeks after DPC sensitization. Read against the paper, the sample's treatment or condition label means: therapeutic diphenylcyclopropenone sensitization with weekly scalp DPC. Blood at each patch-test visit was drawn before the patch test was applied. Eligible patients were aged 18 to 70, diagnosed with alopecia, deemed suitable for DPC therapy, and excluded if pregnant. Total RNA was extracted from unfractionated whole blood that had been collected in Tempus Blood RNA tubes. V and J are truncated by 6 bases and 7 bases respectively, leaving an intervening sequence of 19 bases. Including the terminal cysteine and phenylalanine, the CDR3 comprises 14 residues. This entry keeps only the CDR3 DNA: 42 bases, framed from base 1. The CDR1 and CDR2 encoded by the germline V gene are KGHSH and LQKENI.

Libraries were built with RACE. Sequencing took place on a NextSeq 500. During library preparation, unique molecular identifiers were attached to individual cDNA molecules so that TCRs could be counted quantitatively and reproducibly. For every blood RNA sample, sequencing covered both the TCR alpha and TCR beta chains. On the study's bioinformatics: Samples had a median of approximately 96,000 TCRs, with a range from roughly 20,000 to 690,600. V, J and CDR3 annotation of the TCR reads was performed with the Decombinator software suite. Every sample was subsampled to the same number of TCRs (28,000) for the PS versus PT1 abundance plots. TCRs were defined as expanded if absent before sensitization and observed at least eight times at the 2-week time point. TCRdb's own reprocessing of the public reads used fastp at Q25 and MiXCR and kept productive beta chains. Here each entry gathers all rows of one CDR3 protein and keeps the most common genes and DNA. These V and J calls originate from TCRdb's pipeline instead of the authors' own analysis. The sample table holds tens of thousands of distinct CDR3 sequences, of which 9.4% were seen once. The ten largest make up roughly 7% of the sample.

The V and J genes are TRBV18 and TRBJ2-7; a weak D assignment points to TRBD2 (5 bases agree). Source: whole blood, taken in connection with sensitization to the hapten diphenylcyclopropenone (DPC). The source of this sequence is a man aged 30 to 39 with alopecia areata. Some clones in this sample may be carry-over from other donors' samples. The DNA is as follows: TGTGCCAGCTCCCCGGCTAGCTTGCGTGGGGAGCAGTACTTC. The encoded protein is CASSPASLRGEQYF.